These 24 T cell receptor beta chains share one sample of origin, sequenced in a study of blood T cell repertoires in COVID-19. Assay used: immunoSEQ multiplex PCR; TCRdb lists only in-frame clones, some missing. This table holds just over 150,000 clones, 85% found once. Sequenced sample: peripheral blood. These receptors were taken from a human donor with acute or convalescent COVID-19. The donor label of this sample is uncertain.

The chain recombines TRBV19 with TRBJ1-2, with D possibly matching TRBD1 (6 bases). V lost 7 bases and J 5 bases, leaving 11 bases between the germline ends. Germline lookup yields CDR1 LNHDA and CDR2 SQIVND (reference sequence). The length of the CDR3 is 12 residues. The CDR3 DNA follows: TGTGCCAGTACCGCGGACAGTTATGGCTACACCTTC. This codes for CASTADSYGYTF.

The chain is built from TRBV2 and TRBJ2-2, with 9 bases lining up with TRBD1. The V and J ends lost 6 bases and 4 bases, in that order; junction bases with no gene match: 3. The CDR3 sequence is 14 residues long. Per germline, CDR1 SNHLY and CDR2 FYNNEI. CDR3 sequence: CASRGTGSTGELFF. CDR3 coding DNA: TGTGCCAGCAGGGGGACAGGGAGCACCGGGGAGCTGTTTTTT.

This clone was observed once. The chain combines TRBV7-8 with TRBJ1-1, with a possible D match to TRBD1 (5 bases). Germline V gives CDR1 SGHVS, CDR2 FQNEAQ. The CDR3 contains 16 residues. The V end was cut by 4 bases, the J end by 1 base, with 16 bases between. The CDR3 coding sequence is TGTGCCAGCAGCTCCCCTGTAAGGGGCCCGAACACTGAAGCTTTCTTT. Translation gives CASSSPVRGPNTEAFF.

V gene TRBV3-1 (or the pseudogene TRBV3-2) combines with J gene TRBJ1-6; weak D call: TRBD1 (5 bases). This CDR3 contains 17 residues. CDR1 is LGHDT and CDR2 is YNNKEL in the germline V gene (reference sequence). V was clipped by 0 bases and J by 10 bases, with 19 bases between them. For the CDR3, the DNA is TGTGCCAGCAGCCAAGATGTATACAAGGGACTAGGATCACCCCTCCACTTT. Translation gives CASSQDVYKGLGSPLHF.

V usage is TRBV21-1 and J usage is TRBJ2-7; the DNA was not used to check the table's D call, TRBD1. TRBV21-1 is designated a pseudogene. There are 17 residues in the CDR3. DNA of the CDR3: TGTGCCAGCAGCAGCCTCACAAGGGGTCCCAGCTCCTACGAGCAGTACTTC. As protein: CASSSLTRGPSSYEQYF.

The chain combines TRBV5-5 with TRBJ1-6, with D maybe TRBD1 (5 bases). CDR1 is SGHKS and CDR2 is YYEKEE in the germline V gene (reference sequence). V was trimmed by 4 bases and J by 8 bases, leaving 10 bases between them. The CDR3 has 13 residues. The CDR3 reads CASSPPGDSPLHF. CDR3 DNA: TGTGCCAGCAGCCCGCCGGGGGATTCACCCCTCCACTTT.

This rearrangement joins TRBV5-4 to TRBJ1-2; D possibly corresponds to TRBD1 (5 bases). The CDR3 totals 14 residues. Trimming took off 0 bases at V and 6 bases at J, with 12 bases between the two ends. CDR1 is SGHNT, CDR2 YYREEE, per germline (reference sequence). CDR3 coding DNA: TGTGCCAGCAGCTTGGGACAGCGGGAACATGGCTACACCTTC. Translated, it gives CASSLGQREHGYTF.

The chain combines TRBV7-2 with TRBJ2-2; 7 positions match TRBD1. This CDR3 spans 14 amino acids. Germline CDR1 and CDR2: SGHTA and FQGNSA. Trimming at V came to 4 bases and at J to 5 bases, leaving 4 bases not matched to a gene. CDR3 nucleotides: TGTGCCAGCAGCTCAGGACAGGCAACCGGGGAGCTGTTTTTT. This sequence encodes CASSSGQATGELFF.

CDR3 protein: CASSSGSHYGYTF. In nucleotides, the CDR3 is TGTGCCAGCAGTTCAGGGTCCCACTATGGCTACACCTTC. This chain joins TRBV27 and TRBJ1-2; tentatively, D is TRBD1 (5 bases). Germline V gives CDR1 MNHEY, CDR2 SMNVEV (reference sequence). V gave up 4 bases and J gave up 3 bases, with 9 bases separating them. CDR3 length: 13 residues.

The gene calls are TRBV4-1 and TRBJ1-5, with 7 bases fitting TRBD1. CDR1 and CDR2 (germline): MGHRA, YSYEKL. The CDR3 loop spans 15 amino acids. With V trimmed by 4 bases and J by 5 bases, 8 bases remained unmatched. This CDR3 reads CASSRSGTVDQPQHF. In DNA form, the CDR3 reads TGCGCCAGCAGCCGATCCGGGACAGTGGATCAGCCCCAGCATTTT.

The V call is TRBV30, the J call TRBJ1-2; no clear D. CDR1 and CDR2 (germline): GTSNPN, SVGIG (reference sequence). The CDR3 has 11 amino acids. V was cut by 2 bases and J by 8 bases, with 9 bases left in between. In DNA form, the CDR3 reads TGTGCCTGGAGTCTTGCTCGGGGCTACACCTTC. It specifies CAWSLARGYTF.

The rearrangement links TRBV19 to TRBJ2-1; 11 bases are shared with TRBD2. CDR1 and CDR2 (germline): LNHDA, SQIVND (reference sequence). The CDR3 runs 15 residues. Unmatched junction bases numbered 6, after V lost 3 bases and J lost 8 bases. CDR3 region: CASSMLAGGRHEQFF. The CDR3 DNA sequence: TGTGCCAGTAGTATGCTAGCGGGGGGAAGGCATGAGCAGTTCTTC.

This rearrangement joins TRBV7-9 to TRBJ1-5; 11 bases match TRBD1. CDR1 is SEHNR, CDR2 FQNEAQ, per germline (reference sequence). The length of the CDR3 is 17 residues. Losses at the gene ends were 3 bases for V and 2 bases for J; bases not matched to a gene: 6. The CDR3 loop reads CASSLGQGGAGNQPQHF. DNA of the CDR3: TGTGCCAGCAGCTTGGGACAGGGGGGTGCGGGCAATCAGCCCCAGCATTTT.

This chain joins TRBV9 and TRBJ1-6, with D tentatively TRBD1 (5 bases). CDR1 is SGDLS and CDR2 is YYNGEE in the germline V gene. Trimming cost V 10 bases and J 9 bases, with 17 bases left between them. The CDR3 is made up of 13 amino acids. For the CDR3, the DNA is TGTGCCCGCGGGGGGGGATCTGGTTCACCCCTCCACTTT. The encoded protein is CARGGGSGSPLHF.

This clone was seen a few times. The V call is TRBV28, the J call TRBJ1-6, with D maybe TRBD1 (5 bases). Germline CDR1 and CDR2: MDHEN and SYDVKM. Trimming left V 8 bases short and J 6 bases short, with 11 bases between. This CDR3 contains 13 residues. The DNA for the CDR3 is TGTGCCAGCCTCGGGGGGATTAATTCACCCCTCCACTTT. Translation: CASLGGINSPLHF.

The chain employs TRBV5-8 and TRBJ1-4; 8 nucleotides line up with TRBD1. The V and J ends lost 5 bases and 7 bases, in that order; junction bases with no gene match: 10. The germline CDR1 and CDR2 sequences are SGHTS and YDEGEE. The length of the CDR3 is 15 residues. The CDR3 spells CASRKVRGRIEKLFF. The CDR3 bases are TGTGCCAGCAGGAAAGTCAGGGGGCGGATTGAAAAACTGTTTTTT.

V usage is TRBV19 and J usage is TRBJ1-1, with D uncertain. There are 15 residues in the CDR3. Germline V gene lookup returns CDR1 LNHDA and CDR2 SQIVND (reference sequence). V gave up 1 base and J gave up 5 bases, with 14 bases separating them. The CDR3 protein is CASSIVSGDTTEAFF. The CDR3 DNA reads TGTGCCAGTAGTATAGTTTCCGGGGATACGACTGAAGCTTTCTTT. Filled out from reference TRBV19 and TRBJ1-1, the complete variable domain reads DGGITQSPKYLFRKEGQNVTLSCEQNLNHDAMYWYRQDPGQGLRLIYYSQIVNDFQKGDIAEGYSVSREKKESFPLTVTSAQKNPTAFYLCASSIVSGDTTEAFFGQGTRLTVV.

This chain uses TRBV11-2 with TRBJ1-1; TRBD1 aligns across 7 bases. Per germline, CDR1 SGHAT and CDR2 FQNNGV. This CDR3 spans 16 amino acids. V lost 2 bases to trimming and J lost 8 bases; unmatched junction nucleotides: 14. The CDR3 bases are TGTGCCAGCAGCTTAACTCTCCACCTAGACAGGGTCGAAGCTTTCTTT. It encodes CASSLTLHLDRVEAFF.

This clone appeared a single time. The V and J genes are TRBV2 and TRBJ1-1; possible D gene TRBD1, 5 bases. Looked up from germline, CDR1 is SNHLY and CDR2 is FYNNEI. This CDR3 spans 13 amino acids. V was clipped by 6 bases and J by 4 bases, with 12 bases between them. The CDR3 sequence is CASRSREGTEAFF. CDR3 DNA: TGTGCCAGCAGGTCCAGGGAGGGCACTGAAGCTTTCTTT.

V gene TRBV6-2 or TRBV6-3 combines with J gene TRBJ2-5; 16 bases map to TRBD2. CDR3 length equals 16 residues. J gave up 6 bases and V 5 bases, and 6 bases lay outside the gene matches. Germline loops: CDR1 MNHEY, CDR2 SVGEGT. The CDR3 sequence is CASSGPGLAGGKTQYF. The CDR3 region has the DNA TGTGCCAGCAGTGGCCCGGGACTAGCGGGGGGGAAGACCCAGTACTTC.

The V and J genes are TRBV18 and TRBJ1-2; TRBD1 aligns across 7 bases. The CDR3 loop spans 14 amino acids. Germline V gives CDR1 KGHSH, CDR2 LQKENI. Trimming removed 5 bases from V and 3 bases from J; junction bases left unmatched: 6. This CDR3 is CASSSLTGDYGYTF. The CDR3 nucleotides read TGTGCCAGCTCAAGTCTCACAGGGGACTATGGCTACACCTTC.

Turning to this clone: No DNA is shown, since the ends of the CDR3 on it are uncertain; the CDR3 is the one TCRdb lists. CDR3 region: CASSSSLDRGGGYTF. V and J are TRBV6-5 and TRBJ1-2; the table calls TRBD1, which could not be checked here. Per the germline V gene, CDR1 is MNHEY and CDR2 is SVGAGI. The CDR3 numbers 15 amino acids, ends counted.

This clone was detected once. V and J are TRBV6-2 or TRBV6-3 and TRBJ1-1; 9 bases line up with TRBD1. Per the germline V gene, CDR1 is MNHEY and CDR2 is SVGEGT. This CDR3 region has 16 residues. Trimming cost V 3 bases and J 2 bases; bases outside gene matches: 7. The CDR3 nucleotides read TGTGCCAGCAGTTATCCGACAGGGGGTGGAAACACTGAAGCTTTCTTT. As protein: CASSYPTGGGNTEAFF.

V usage is TRBV7-6 and J usage is TRBJ2-1, with 9 bases that match TRBD1. V was clipped by 5 bases and J by 2 bases; unmatched bases: 7. This CDR3 comprises 16 residues. Germline V CDR1 and CDR2: SGHVS, FNYEAQ. In nucleotides, the CDR3 is TGTGCCAGCAGCGCCACAGGGACAGGGACCTACAATGAGCAGTTCTTC. Its protein product is CASSATGTGTYNEQFF.